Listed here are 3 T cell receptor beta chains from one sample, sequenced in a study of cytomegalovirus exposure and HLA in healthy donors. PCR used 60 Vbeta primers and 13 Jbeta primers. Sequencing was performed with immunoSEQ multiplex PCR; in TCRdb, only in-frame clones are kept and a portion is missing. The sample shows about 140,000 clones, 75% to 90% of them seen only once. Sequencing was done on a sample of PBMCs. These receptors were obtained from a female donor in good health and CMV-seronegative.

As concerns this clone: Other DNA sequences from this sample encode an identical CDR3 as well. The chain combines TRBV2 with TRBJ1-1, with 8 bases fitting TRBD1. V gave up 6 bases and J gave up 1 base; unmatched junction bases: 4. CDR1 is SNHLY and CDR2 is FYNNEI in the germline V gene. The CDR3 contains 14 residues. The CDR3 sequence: CASSVGQGNTEAFF. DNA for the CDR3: TGTGCCAGCAGCGTTGGACAGGGGAACACTGAAGCTTTCTTT.

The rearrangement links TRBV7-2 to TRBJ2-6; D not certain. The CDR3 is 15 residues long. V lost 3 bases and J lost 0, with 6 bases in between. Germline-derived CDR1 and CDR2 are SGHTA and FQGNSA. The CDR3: CASSFGNSGANVLTF. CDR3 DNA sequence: TGTGCCAGCAGCTTCGGTAACTCTGGGGCCAACGTCCTGACTTTC. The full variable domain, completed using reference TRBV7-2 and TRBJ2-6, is GAGVSQSPSNKVTEKGKDVELRCDPISGHTALYWYRQSLGQGLEFLIYFQGNSAPDKSGLPSDRFSAERTGGSVSTLTIQRTQQEDSAVYLCASSFGNSGANVLTFGAGSRLTVL.

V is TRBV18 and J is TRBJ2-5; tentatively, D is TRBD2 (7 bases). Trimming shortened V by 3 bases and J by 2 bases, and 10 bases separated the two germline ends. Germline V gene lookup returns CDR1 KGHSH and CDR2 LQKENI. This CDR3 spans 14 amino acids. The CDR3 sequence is CASSPRGAQETQYF. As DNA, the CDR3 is TGTGCCAGCTCACCCCGGGGGGCACAAGAGACCCAGTACTTC.